This TCR beta chain was sequenced in a study of cytomegalovirus exposure and HLA in healthy donors. As for the study in general: The 120 validation repertoires and the roughly 680 first-cohort repertoires shared a platform, a later analysis reported.

Comment on this clone: Its antigen is as yet unknown.

The study's findings and limits: Investigators reported 150 to 200 TCR beta chains as tied to cytomegalovirus. Specificity of a few CMV-associated chains for CMV antigens was verified in vitro. Reports credit the classifier with highly specific, highly sensitive diagnosis of cytomegalovirus status.

Clones were read by immunoSEQ multiplex PCR, and TCRdb kept only the in-frame ones, dropping some. The repertoire holds about 240,000 clones, with around 85% as singletons. The TCR sequence derives from a woman aged 30 to 39 in good health and CMV-seropositive. Sequenced sample: PBMCs.

CDR3 protein: CASSFQGLGGYTF. In DNA, the CDR3 is TGTGCCAGCAGCTTTCAGGGGCTCGGAGGCTACACCTTC. The J gene is TRBJ1-2, the V gene TRBV7-9; a possible D gene is TRBD1 (6 bases). This CDR3 is 13 amino acids long. CDR1 SEHNR and CDR2 FQNEAQ come from the germline V gene (reference sequence). Trimming took off 3 bases at V and 8 bases at J, with 13 bases between the two ends.